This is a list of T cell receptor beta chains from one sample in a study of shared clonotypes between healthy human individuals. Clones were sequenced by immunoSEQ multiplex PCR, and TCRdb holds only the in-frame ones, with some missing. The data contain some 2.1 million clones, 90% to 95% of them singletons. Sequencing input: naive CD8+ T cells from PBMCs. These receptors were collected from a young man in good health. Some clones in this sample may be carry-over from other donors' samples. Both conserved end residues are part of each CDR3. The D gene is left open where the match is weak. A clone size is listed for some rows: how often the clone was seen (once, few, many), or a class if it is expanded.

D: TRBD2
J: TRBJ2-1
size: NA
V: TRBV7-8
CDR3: CASSLSLAGAKNREQFF
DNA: TGTGCCAGCAGCTTATCCCTAGCGGGAGCGAAGAACCGTGAGCAGTTCTTC

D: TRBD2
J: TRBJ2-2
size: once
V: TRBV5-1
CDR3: CASSSRLAGITGELFF
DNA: TGCGCCAGCAGCTCCAGACTAGCGGGGATCACCGGGGAGCTGTTTTTT

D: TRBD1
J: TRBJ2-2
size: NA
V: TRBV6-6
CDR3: CASSYSQGIGELFF
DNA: TGTGCCAGCAGTTACTCACAGGGGATCGGGGAGCTGTTTTTT

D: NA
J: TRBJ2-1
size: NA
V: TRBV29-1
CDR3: CSVENGANEQFF
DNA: TGCAGCGTAGAAAACGGAGCCAATGAGCAGTTCTTC

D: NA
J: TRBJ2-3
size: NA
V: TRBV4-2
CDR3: CASSQARNVPTDTQYF
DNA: TGTGCCAGCAGCCAGGCCCGTAATGTCCCCACAGATACGCAGTATTTT

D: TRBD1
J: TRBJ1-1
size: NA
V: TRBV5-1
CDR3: CASGKMKTGTDTEAFF
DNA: TGCGCCAGCGGTAAGATGAAGACAGGGACGGACACTGAAGCTTTCTTT

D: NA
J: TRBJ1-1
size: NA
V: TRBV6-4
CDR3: CASSRTRNTEAFF
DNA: TGTGCCAGCAGTCGCACAAGGAACACTGAAGCTTTCTTT

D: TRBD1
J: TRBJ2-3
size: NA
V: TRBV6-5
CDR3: CASSYAARGDTQYF
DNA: TGTGCCAGCAGTTATGCCGCCAGGGGGGATACGCAGTATTTT

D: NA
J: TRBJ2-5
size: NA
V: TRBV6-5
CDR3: CASSYPWETQYF
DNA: TGTGCCAGCAGTTACCCCTGGGAGACCCAGTACTTC

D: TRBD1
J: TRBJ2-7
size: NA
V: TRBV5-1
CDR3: CASSQVTGNHEQYF
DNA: TGCGCCAGCAGCCAAGTGACAGGGAACCACGAGCAGTACTTC

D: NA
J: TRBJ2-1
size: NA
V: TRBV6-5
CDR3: CASTTSTYNEQFF
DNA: TGTGCCAGCACGACTAGTACCTACAATGAGCAGTTCTTC

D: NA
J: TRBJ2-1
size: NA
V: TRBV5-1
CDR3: CASSPLQGWYDNEQFF
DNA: TGCGCCAGCAGCCCTCTCCAGGGGTGGTATGATAATGAGCAGTTCTTC

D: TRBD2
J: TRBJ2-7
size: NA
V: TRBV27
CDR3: CASSPRWREAYEQYF
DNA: TGTGCCAGCAGTCCCCGTTGGCGGGAGGCCTACGAGCAGTACTTC

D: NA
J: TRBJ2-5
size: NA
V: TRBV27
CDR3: CASTPTTGLRETQYF
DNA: TGTGCCAGCACCCCGACGACAGGCCTAAGAGAGACCCAGTACTTC

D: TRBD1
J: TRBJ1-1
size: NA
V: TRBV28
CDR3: CASRPDAIQGGGTEAFF
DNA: TGTGCCAGCAGACCAGACGCTATACAGGGGGGAGGCACTGAAGCTTTCTTT

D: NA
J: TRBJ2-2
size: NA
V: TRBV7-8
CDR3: CASSLAANTGELFF
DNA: TGTGCCAGCAGCTTGGCGGCGAACACCGGGGAGCTGTTTTTT

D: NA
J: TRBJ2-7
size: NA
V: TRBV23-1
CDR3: CASSQLGPSTYEQYF
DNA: TGCGCCAGCAGTCAATTGGGGCCGAGCACTTACGAGCAGTACTTC

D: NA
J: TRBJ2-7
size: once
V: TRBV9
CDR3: CASSFGSGPSYEQYF
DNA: TGTGCCAGCAGTTTCGGGTCGGGTCCCTCCTACGAGCAGTACTTC

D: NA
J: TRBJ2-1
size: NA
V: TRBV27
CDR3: CASSLSTGSDEQFF
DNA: TGTGCCAGCAGTTTATCTACAGGGTCGGATGAGCAGTTCTTC

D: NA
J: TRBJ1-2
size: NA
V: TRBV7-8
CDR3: CASSSTGPWGYTF
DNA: TGTGCCAGCAGCTCAACCGGCCCGTGGGGCTACACCTTC

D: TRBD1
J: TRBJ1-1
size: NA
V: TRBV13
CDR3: CASSLFGTGFDTEAFF
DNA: TGTGCCAGCAGCTTATTCGGGACAGGGTTCGACACTGAAGCTTTCTTT

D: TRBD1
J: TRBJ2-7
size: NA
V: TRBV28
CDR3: CASSLSDRTYEQYF
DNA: TGTGCCAGCAGTTTATCGGACAGGACCTACGAGCAGTACTTC

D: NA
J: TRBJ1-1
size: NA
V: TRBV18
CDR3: CASSPRELNTEAFF
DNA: TGTGCCAGCTCACCACGGGAGTTGAACACTGAAGCTTTCTTT

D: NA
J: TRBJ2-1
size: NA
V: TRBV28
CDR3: CASSLDYNEQFF
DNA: TGTGCCAGCAGTTTGGATTACAATGAGCAGTTCTTC

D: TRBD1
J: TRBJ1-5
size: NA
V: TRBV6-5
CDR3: CASSYLRTGINQPQHF
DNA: TGTGCCAGCAGTTACTTGAGGACAGGAATCAATCAGCCCCAGCATTTT

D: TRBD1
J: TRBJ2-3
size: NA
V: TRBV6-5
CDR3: CASSSWGTGITDTQYF
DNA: TGTGCCAGCAGTTCCTGGGGGACAGGGATAACAGATACGCAGTATTTT

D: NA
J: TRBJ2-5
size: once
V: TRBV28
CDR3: CASSFAATGQTQYF
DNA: TGTGCCAGCAGTTTTGCCGCAACCGGCCAGACCCAGTACTTC

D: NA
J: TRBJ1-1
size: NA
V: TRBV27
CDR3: CASSLSGQTEAFF
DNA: TGTGCCAGCAGTTTATCCGGGCAAACTGAAGCTTTCTTT

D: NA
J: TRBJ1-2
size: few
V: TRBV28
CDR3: CATPGQQNYGYTF
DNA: TGTGCCACCCCCGGACAGCAGAACTATGGCTACACCTTC

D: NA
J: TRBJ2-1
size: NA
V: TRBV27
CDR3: CASRGSVNEQFF
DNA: TGTGCCAGCAGAGGCAGTGTCAATGAGCAGTTCTTC

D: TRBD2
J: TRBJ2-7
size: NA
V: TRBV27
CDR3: CASSLSTSGSAEQYF
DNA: TGTGCCAGCAGTTTATCGACTAGCGGGAGTGCCGAGCAGTACTTC

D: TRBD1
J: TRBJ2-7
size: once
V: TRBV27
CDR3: CASSFKDRSSYEQYF
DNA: TGTGCCAGCAGTTTCAAGGACAGGAGCTCCTACGAGCAGTACTTC

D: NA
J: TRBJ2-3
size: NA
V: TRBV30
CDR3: CASLGGFPSTDTQYF
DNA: TGTGCCTCCCTGGGGGGTTTCCCTAGCACAGATACGCAGTATTTT

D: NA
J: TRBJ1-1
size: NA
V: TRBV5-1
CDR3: CASSLYGGMDEAFF
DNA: TGCGCCAGCAGCTTGTACGGGGGGATGGATGAAGCTTTCTTT